A selection of T cell receptor beta chains follows, all from one sample in a study of cytomegalovirus exposure and HLA in healthy donors. Some clones are missing from TCRdb's copy, which holds only in-frame ones; the method was immunoSEQ multiplex PCR. The sample has about 86,000 clones, around 76% seen once. Input material: PBMCs. These receptors were taken from a woman in her 50s in good health and CMV-seropositive. The CDR3 runs from the conserved cysteine through the conserved F or W. A D gene is named only where the DNA matches it firmly.

V: TRBV27; D: TRBD2; J: TRBJ2-6; CDR3: CASSPAGGPSGANVLTF
V: TRBV9; D: NA; J: TRBJ2-2; CDR3: CASSVDTRLGELFF
V: TRBV29-1; D: NA; J: TRBJ2-5; CDR3: CSVGGSKTQYF
V: TRBV30; D: NA; J: TRBJ2-7; CDR3: CAWTPGGEEQYF
V: TRBV9; D: NA; J: TRBJ1-5; CDR3: CASSVGGKQPQHF
V: TRBV14; D: NA; J: TRBJ2-5; CDR3: CASSQVAQGTQYF
V: TRBV19; D: NA; J: TRBJ2-7; CDR3: CASSEASEREQYF
V: TRBV7-3; D: NA; J: TRBJ2-3; CDR3: CASSLTRGVGTDTQYF
V: TRBV13; D: NA; J: TRBJ2-5; CDR3: CASSLPGVETQYF
V: TRBV6-1; D: NA; J: TRBJ1-1; CDR3: CASSEQPGLTEAFF
V: TRBV19; D: NA; J: TRBJ1-5; CDR3: CASSMGTWNSNQPQHF
V: TRBV7-9; D: NA; J: TRBJ2-2; CDR3: CASSSTGTGELFF
V: TRBV27; D: NA; J: TRBJ2-2; CDR3: CASSFGGANTGELFF
V: TRBV5-4; D: TRBD1; J: TRBJ2-7; CDR3: CASSPQGAPTYEQYF
V: TRBV10-2; D: NA; J: TRBJ2-3; CDR3: CASSLLAATDTQYF
V: TRBV28; D: NA; J: TRBJ2-3; CDR3: CASKSPRGDTQYF
V: TRBV19; D: NA; J: TRBJ2-6; CDR3: CASSRGGSGANVLTF
V: TRBV13; D: TRBD2; J: TRBJ2-7; CDR3: CASSRPAGESDEQYF
V: TRBV28; D: NA; J: TRBJ1-2; CDR3: CASSGQGVYGYTF
V: TRBV29-1; D: NA; J: TRBJ2-7; CDR3: CSVEDEGSYEQYF
V: TRBV4-1; D: TRBD2; J: TRBJ2-1; CDR3: CASSQSTSGHSYNEQFF
V: TRBV7-9; D: TRBD2; J: TRBJ2-5; CDR3: CASRNSGGETQYF
V: TRBV27; D: NA; J: TRBJ2-5; CDR3: CASSIMGRETQYF
V: TRBV7-2; D: NA; J: TRBJ2-5; CDR3: CASSLVVDGSTRGTQYF
V: TRBV6-5; D: NA; J: TRBJ1-5; CDR3: CASSLSGKRDQPQHF
V: TRBV5-4; D: TRBD2; J: TRBJ2-7; CDR3: CASSLSGTRAYEQYF
V: TRBV5-1; D: NA; J: TRBJ2-2; CDR3: CASSLEVSGNTGELFF
V: TRBV14; D: TRBD1; J: TRBJ2-2; CDR3: CASSRDRGPGELFF
V: TRBV5-1; D: NA; J: TRBJ2-2; CDR3: CASSLEGVRGGELFF
V: TRBV10-3; D: NA; J: TRBJ2-1; CDR3: CAISGQLQPNEQFF
V: TRBV7-7; D: TRBD1; J: TRBJ1-4; CDR3: CASSLGTGNEKLFF
V: TRBV30; D: TRBD1; J: TRBJ2-7; CDR3: CAWSVTGGGYEQYF
V: TRBV29-1; D: NA; J: TRBJ2-1; CDR3: CSVRAQVNEQFF
V: TRBV11-3; D: TRBD1; J: TRBJ1-1; CDR3: CASSLGLTGGAEAFF
V: TRBV30; D: TRBD1; J: TRBJ2-3; CDR3: CAWSGGQGADTQYF
V: TRBV27; D: TRBD1; J: TRBJ2-2; CDR3: CASSLETGPGELFF
V: TRBV4-1; D: NA; J: TRBJ1-2; CDR3: CASSQGVIGNRGYTF